This T cell receptor beta chain is from a study of blood T cell repertoires in COVID-19. Study summary: Samples of COVID-19 (acute and convalescent) were obtained from the United States, Italy and Spain. Sample material is recorded as cDNA or gDNA derived from T cells, B-cell-depleted T cells, or PBMCs.

In the authors' workflow: Amplification of reference gene primers was used by the study to estimate nucleated cell counts. Profiling relied on immunoSEQ multiplex PCR, and the TCRdb table lists in-frame clones only, not all of them. V and J calls and clone size are those listed in that table; D and trimming were worked out from the DNA. The sample holds roughly 400,000 clones; approximately 87% are singletons and the top ten take approximately 2.5%. The CDR3 loop spans 14 amino acids. V was shortened by 4 bases and J by 7 bases, with 18 bases between the two germline ends. Germline V gene lookup returns CDR1 SGHNT and CDR2 YYREEE (reference sequence). This clone appeared once. Seattle cases were enrolled at active infection and followed longitudinally.

The clonotype was recovered from a woman aged 60-70 years with COVID-19, enrolled during active disease. The chain recombines TRBV5-4 with TRBJ2-7; D is unresolved. What was sequenced was peripheral blood. Written as DNA, the CDR3 is TGTGCCAGCAGCCTAGAATCTCTCCCGATGGAGCAGTACTTC. Translation gives CASSLESLPMEQYF.